Given below is one T cell receptor beta chain in context. Its antigen is currently not known. Base quality data are lacking; no much larger clone is found one base away. Library preparation employed RT-PCR. This sample was sequenced with an Illumina HiSeq 2500. Using fastp at Q25 and MiXCR, TCRdb reprocessed the public reads and kept productive beta chains. Identical CDR3 protein sequences are pooled into one entry, listed with their most common genes and DNA. For this sample there are roughly 700,000 distinct CDR3 sequences; around 13% appear just once. 5.5% to 8% of the sample lies in the top ten. This specimen comes from a study of response to subunit inactivated influenza vaccine (dated by TCRdb to the late 2010s). In terms of the full investigation: Deep quantitative T cell receptor repertoire profiling was used in the study to track responses to a trivalent subunit inactivated influenza vaccine. What the study reported, not specific to this receptor: According to the authors, only a limited number of new T cells may be recruited by each seasonal influenza vaccination.

Sample: PBMCs from blood, taken about 14 days before vaccination. This clonotype originated in a man aged 45-65 years who received an inactivated influenza vaccine. Donor details come from another sample of the same person, matched by shared clones.

The DNA sequence is TGTGCCAGCAGCGCCACTGGCGGGTACTACAATGAGCAGTTCTTC. Its protein is CASSATGGYYNEQFF. This receptor chain uses TRBV28 and TRBJ2-1; possibly the D gene is TRBD2, per 5 matching bases. Relative to germline, V is 6 bases shorter and J is 3 bases shorter, with 15 bases between their ends. The germline V gene specifies MDHEN as CDR1 and SYDVKM as CDR2. The CDR3 sequence holds 15 residues, the cysteine and phenylalanine included. Only the CDR3 DNA is retained, 45 bases long and in frame from the first base.